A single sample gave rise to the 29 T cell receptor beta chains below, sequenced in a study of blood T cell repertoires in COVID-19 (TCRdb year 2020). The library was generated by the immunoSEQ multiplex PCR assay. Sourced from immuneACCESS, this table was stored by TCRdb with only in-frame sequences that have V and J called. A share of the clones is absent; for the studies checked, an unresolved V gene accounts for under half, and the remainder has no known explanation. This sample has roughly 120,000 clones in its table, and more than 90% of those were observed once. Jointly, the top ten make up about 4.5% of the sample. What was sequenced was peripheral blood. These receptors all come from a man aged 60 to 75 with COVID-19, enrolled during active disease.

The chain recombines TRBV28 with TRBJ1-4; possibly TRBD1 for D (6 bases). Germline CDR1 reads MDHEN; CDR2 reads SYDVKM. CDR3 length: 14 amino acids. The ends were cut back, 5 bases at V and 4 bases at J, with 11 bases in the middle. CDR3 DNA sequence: TGTGCCAGCAGTCTGGACAGCAATAATGAAAAACTGTTTTTT. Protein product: CASSLDSNNEKLFF.

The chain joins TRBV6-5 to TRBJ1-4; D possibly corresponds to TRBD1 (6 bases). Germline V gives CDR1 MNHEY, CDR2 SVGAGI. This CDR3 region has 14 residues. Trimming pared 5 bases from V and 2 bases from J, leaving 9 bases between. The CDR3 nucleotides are TGTGCCAGCAGTAACAGGGAGACTAATGAAAAACTGTTTTTT. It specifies CASSNRETNEKLFF.

CDR3 protein: CATQGLAGETQYF. The DNA for the CDR3 is TGTGCCACCCAGGGACTAGCGGGAGAGACCCAGTACTTC. This sequence joins TRBV2 and TRBJ2-5, with 12 bases that match TRBD2. Per germline, CDR1 SNHLY and CDR2 FYNNEI. This CDR3 region has 13 residues. With V trimmed by 10 bases and J by 4 bases, 4 bases remained unmatched.

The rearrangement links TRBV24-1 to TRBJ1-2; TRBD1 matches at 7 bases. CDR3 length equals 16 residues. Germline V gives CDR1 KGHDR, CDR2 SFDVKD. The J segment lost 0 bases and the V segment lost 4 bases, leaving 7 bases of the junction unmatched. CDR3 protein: CATSDATGFTNYGYTF. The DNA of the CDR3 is TGTGCCACCAGTGACGCGACAGGGTTCACTAACTATGGCTACACCTTC.

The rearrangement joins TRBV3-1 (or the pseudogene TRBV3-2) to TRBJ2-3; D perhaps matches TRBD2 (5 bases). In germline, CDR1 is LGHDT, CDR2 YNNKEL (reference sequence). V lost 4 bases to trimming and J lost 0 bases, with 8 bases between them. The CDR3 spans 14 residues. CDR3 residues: CASSPLASTDTQYF. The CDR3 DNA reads TGTGCCAGCAGCCCTTTAGCGAGCACAGATACGCAGTATTTT.

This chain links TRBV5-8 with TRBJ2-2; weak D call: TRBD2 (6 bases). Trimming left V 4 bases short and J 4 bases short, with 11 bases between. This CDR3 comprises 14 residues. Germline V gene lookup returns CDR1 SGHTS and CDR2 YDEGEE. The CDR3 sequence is CASSGGLFTGELFF. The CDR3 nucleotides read TGTGCCAGCAGCGGGGGACTCTTCACCGGGGAGCTGTTTTTT.

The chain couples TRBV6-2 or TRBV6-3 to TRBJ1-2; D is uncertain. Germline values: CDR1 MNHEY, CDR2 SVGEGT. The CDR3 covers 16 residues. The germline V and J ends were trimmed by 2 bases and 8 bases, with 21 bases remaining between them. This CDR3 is CASSYPPPMNHGGYTF. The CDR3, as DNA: TGTGCCAGCAGTTACCCCCCCCCGATGAATCACGGGGGCTACACCTTC.

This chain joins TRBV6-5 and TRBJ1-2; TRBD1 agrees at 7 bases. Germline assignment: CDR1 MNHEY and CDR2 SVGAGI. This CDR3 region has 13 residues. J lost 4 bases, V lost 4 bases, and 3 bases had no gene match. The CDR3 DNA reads TGTGCCAGCAGTTTACAGGGGACCTATGGCTACACCTTC. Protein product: CASSLQGTYGYTF.

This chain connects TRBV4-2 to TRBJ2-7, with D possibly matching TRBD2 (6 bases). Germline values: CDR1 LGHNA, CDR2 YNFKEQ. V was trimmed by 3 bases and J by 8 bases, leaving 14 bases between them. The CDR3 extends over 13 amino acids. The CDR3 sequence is CASSQSSGTQQYF. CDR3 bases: TGTGCCAGCAGCCAGAGTAGCGGTACTCAGCAGTACTTC.

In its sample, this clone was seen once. In nucleotides, the CDR3 is TGTGCCAGCAGTCTGGGGACAGCTGAAGCTTTCTTT. Its translation is CASSLGTAEAFF. V is TRBV2 and J is TRBJ1-1, with TRBD1 identical over 7 bases. With V trimmed by 5 bases and J by 6 bases, 3 bases remained unmatched. Germline assignment: CDR1 SNHLY and CDR2 FYNNEI. The CDR3 has 12 residues.

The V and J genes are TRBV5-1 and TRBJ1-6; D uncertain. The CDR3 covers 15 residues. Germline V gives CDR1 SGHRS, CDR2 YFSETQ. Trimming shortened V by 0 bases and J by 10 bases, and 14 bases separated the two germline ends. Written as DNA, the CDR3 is TGCGCCAGCAGCTTGGTAGCGCCTAAAGAGTCACCCCTCCACTTT. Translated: CASSLVAPKESPLHF.

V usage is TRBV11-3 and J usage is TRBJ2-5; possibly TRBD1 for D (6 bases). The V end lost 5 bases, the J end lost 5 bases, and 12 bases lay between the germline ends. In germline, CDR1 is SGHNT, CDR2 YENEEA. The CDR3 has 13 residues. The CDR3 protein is CASSNWTAETQYF. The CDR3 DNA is TGTGCCAGCAGCAACTGGACAGCTGAGACCCAGTACTTC.

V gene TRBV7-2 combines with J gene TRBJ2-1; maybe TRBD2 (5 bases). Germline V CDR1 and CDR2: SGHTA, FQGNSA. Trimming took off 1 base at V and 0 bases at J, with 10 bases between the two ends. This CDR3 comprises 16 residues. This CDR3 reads CASSLDGVSSYNEQFF. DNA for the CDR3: TGTGCCAGCAGCTTAGACGGGGTCAGCTCCTACAATGAGCAGTTCTTC.

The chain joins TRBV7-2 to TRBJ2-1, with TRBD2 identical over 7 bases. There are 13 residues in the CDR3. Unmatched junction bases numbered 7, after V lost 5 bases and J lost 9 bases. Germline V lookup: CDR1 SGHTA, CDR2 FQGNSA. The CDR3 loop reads CASSPPSGIEQFF. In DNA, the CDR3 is TGTGCCAGCAGCCCCCCCAGCGGGATTGAGCAGTTCTTC.

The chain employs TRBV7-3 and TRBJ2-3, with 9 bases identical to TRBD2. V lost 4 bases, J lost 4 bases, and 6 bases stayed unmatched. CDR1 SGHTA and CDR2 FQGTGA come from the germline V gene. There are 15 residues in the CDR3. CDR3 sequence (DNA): TGTGCCAGCAGCTCGCAAGCGGGAGGCGCAGATACGCAGTATTTT. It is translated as CASSSQAGGADTQYF.

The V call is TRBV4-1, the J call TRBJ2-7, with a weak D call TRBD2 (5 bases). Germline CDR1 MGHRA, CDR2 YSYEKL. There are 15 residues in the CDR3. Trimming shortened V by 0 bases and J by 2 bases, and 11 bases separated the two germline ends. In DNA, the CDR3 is TGCGCCAGCAGCCAAGATGTAGCGCGCGCCTACGAGCAGTACTTC. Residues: CASSQDVARAYEQYF.

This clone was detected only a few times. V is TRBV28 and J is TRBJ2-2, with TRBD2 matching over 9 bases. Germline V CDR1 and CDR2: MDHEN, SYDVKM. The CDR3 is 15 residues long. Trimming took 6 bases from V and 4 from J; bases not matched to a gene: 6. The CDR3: CASRRGRGRTGELFF. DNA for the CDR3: TGTGCCAGCAGGCGCGGGAGGGGGCGCACCGGGGAGCTGTTTTTT. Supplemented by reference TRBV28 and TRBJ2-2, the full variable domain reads DVKVTQSSRYLVKRTGEKVFLECVQDMDHENMFWYRQDPGLGLRLIYFSYDVKMKEKGDIPEGYSVSREKKERFSLILESASTNQTSMYLCASRRGRGRTGELFFGEGSRLTVL.

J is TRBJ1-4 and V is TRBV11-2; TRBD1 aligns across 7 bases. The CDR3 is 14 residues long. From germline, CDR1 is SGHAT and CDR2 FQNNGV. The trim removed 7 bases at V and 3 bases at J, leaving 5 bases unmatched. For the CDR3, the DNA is TGTGCCAGCAACACAGGGGCGCCTAATGAAAAACTGTTTTTT. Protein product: CASNTGAPNEKLFF.

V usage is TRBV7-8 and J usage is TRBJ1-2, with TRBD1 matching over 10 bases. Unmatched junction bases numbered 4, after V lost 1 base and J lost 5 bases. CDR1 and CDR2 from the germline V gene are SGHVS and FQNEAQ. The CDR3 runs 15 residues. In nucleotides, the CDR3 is TGTGCCAGCAGCTTAGGGGACAGGGGTCGATATGGCTACACCTTC. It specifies CASSLGDRGRYGYTF.

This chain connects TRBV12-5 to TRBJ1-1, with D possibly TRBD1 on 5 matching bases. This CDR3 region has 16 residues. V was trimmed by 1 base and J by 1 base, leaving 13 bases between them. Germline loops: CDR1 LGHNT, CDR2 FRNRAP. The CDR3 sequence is CASGLARGTENTEAFF. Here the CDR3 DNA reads TGTGCTAGTGGTTTGGCCCGGGGGACGGAGAACACTGAAGCTTTCTTT.

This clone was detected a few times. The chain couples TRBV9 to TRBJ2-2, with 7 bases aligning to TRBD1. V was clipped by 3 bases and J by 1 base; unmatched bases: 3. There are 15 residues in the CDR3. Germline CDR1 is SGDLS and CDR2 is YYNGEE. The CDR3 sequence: CASSGRQGNTGELFF. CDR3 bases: TGTGCCAGCAGCGGTCGACAGGGGAACACCGGGGAGCTGTTTTTT.

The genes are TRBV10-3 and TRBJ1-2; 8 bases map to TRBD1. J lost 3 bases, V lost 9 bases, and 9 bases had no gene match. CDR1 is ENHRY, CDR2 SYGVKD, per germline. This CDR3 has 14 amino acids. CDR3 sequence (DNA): TGTGCCATTCACAGGGGGAGTGGGGACTATGGCTACACCTTC. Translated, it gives CAIHRGSGDYGYTF.

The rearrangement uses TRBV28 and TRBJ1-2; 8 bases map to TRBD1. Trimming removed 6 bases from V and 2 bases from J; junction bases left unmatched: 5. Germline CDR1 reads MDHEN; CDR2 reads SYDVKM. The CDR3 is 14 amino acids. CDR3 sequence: CASSSRTGNYGYTF. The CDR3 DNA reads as TGTGCCAGCAGCTCTAGGACAGGGAACTATGGCTACACCTTC.

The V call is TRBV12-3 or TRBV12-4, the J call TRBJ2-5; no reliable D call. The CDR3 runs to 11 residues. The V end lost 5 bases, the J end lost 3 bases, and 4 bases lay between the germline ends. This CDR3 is CASSHEETQYF. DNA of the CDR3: TGTGCCAGCAGTCATGAAGAGACCCAGTACTTC.

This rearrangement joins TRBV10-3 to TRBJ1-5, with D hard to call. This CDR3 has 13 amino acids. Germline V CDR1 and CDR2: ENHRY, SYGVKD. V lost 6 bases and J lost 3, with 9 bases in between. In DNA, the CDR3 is TGTGCCATCAGATCAGGTCCCAATCAGCCCCAGCATTTT. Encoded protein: CAIRSGPNQPQHF.

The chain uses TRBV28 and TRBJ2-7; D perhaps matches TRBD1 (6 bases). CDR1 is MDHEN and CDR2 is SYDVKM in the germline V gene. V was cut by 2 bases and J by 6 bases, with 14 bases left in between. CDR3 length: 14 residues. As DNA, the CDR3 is TGTGCCAGCAGTTTACGGGACACCCCCCGCGAGCAGTACTTC. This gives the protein CASSLRDTPREQYF.

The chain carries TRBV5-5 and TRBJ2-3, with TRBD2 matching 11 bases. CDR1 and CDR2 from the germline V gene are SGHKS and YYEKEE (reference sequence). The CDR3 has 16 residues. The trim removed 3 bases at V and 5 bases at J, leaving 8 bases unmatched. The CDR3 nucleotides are TGTGCCAGCAGCTCCTCACTAGCGGGAGACAAAGATACGCAGTATTTT. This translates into CASSSSLAGDKDTQYF.

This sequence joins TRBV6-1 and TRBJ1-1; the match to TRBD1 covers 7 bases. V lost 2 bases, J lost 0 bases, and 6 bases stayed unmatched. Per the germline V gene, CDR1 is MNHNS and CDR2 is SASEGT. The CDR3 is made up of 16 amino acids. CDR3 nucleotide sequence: TGTGCCAGCAGTGAACTTATTGGACAGGTGAACACTGAAGCTTTCTTT. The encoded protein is CASSELIGQVNTEAFF.

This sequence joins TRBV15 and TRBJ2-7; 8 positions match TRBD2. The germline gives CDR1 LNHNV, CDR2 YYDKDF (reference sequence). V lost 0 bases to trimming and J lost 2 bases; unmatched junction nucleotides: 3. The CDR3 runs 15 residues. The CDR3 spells CATSRETGGPYEQYF. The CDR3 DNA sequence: TGTGCCACCAGCAGAGAAACGGGAGGGCCCTACGAGCAGTACTTC.